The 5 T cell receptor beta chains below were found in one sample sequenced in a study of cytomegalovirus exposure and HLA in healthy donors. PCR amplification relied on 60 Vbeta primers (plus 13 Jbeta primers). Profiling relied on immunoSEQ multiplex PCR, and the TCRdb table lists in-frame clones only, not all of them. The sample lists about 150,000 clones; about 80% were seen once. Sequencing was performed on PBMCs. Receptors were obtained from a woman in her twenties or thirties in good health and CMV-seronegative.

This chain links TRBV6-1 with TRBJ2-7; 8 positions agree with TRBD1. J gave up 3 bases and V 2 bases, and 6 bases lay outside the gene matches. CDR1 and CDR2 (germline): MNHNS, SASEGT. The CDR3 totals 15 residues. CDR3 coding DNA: TGTGCCAGCAGTGAAAGGGCAGGGGGCGGCTACGAGCAGTACTTC. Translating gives CASSERAGGGYEQYF.

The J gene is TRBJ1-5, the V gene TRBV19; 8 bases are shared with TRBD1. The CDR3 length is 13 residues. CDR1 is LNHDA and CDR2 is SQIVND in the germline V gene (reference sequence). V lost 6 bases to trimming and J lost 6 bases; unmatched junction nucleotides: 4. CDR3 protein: CASSRQGLQPQHF. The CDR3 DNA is TGTGCCAGTAGCAGACAGGGGCTTCAGCCCCAGCATTTT.

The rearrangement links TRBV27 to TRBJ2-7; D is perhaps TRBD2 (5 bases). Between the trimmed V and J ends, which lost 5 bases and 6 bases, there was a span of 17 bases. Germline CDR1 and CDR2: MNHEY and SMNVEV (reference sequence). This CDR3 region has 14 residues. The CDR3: CASSPHSAGVEQYF. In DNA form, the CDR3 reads TGTGCCAGCAGTCCCCACTCCGCCGGGGTCGAGCAGTACTTC.

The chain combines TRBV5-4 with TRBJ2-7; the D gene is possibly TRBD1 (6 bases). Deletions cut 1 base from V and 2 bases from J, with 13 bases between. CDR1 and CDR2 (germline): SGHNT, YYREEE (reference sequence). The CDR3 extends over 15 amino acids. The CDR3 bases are TGTGCCAGCAGCTTGTTCGACAGGCCGACCTACGAGCAGTACTTC. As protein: CASSLFDRPTYEQYF.

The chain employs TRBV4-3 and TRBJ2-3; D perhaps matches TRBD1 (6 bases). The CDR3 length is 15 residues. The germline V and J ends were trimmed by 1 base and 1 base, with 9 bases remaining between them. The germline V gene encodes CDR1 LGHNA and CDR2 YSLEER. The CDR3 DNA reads TGCGCCAGCAGCCAAGGTTCAGGGGGCACAGATACGCAGTATTTT. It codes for CASSQGSGGTDTQYF.